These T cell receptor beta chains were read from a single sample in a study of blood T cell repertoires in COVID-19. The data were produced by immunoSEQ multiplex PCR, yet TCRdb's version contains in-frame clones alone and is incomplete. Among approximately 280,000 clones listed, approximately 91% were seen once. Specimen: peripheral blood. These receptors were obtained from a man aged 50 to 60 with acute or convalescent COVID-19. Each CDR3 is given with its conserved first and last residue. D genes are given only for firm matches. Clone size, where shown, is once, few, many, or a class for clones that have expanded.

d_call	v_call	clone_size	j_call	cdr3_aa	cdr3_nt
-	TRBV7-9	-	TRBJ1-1	CAIEPGGTEAFF	TGTGCCATCGAGCCGGGGGGCACTGAAGCTTTCTTT
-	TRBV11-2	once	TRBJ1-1	CASSLDGDTDTEAFF	TGTGCCAGCAGCTTAGATGGGGACACCGACACTGAAGCTTTCTTT
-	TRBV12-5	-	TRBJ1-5	CASGFGGYSNQPQHF	TGTGCTAGTGGTTTTGGGGGGTATAGCAATCAGCCCCAGCATTTT
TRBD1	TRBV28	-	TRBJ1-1	CASRKTGGAEAFF	TGTGCCAGCAGAAAAACAGGGGGGGCTGAAGCTTTCTTT
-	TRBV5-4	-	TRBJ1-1	CASSFRNTEAFF	TGTGCCAGCAGCTTTAGGAACACTGAAGCTTTCTTT
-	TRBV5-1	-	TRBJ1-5	CASSLDPGTTPQHF	TGCGCCAGCAGCTTGGACCCCGGGACAACTCCCCAGCATTTT
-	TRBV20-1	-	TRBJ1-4	CSASSRVGAATNEKLFF	TGCAGTGCTAGTAGCAGGGTGGGGGCGGCAACTAATGAAAAACTGTTTTTT
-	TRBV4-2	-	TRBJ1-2	CASSQAGGSWGYTF	TGTGCCAGCAGCCAAGCTGGGGGCTCCTGGGGCTACACCTTC
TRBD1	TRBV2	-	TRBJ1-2	CASTLSGQGVEF	TGTGCCAGCACTCTTTCGGGACAGGGTGTAGAGTTC
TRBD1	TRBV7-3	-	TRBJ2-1	CASSSPKDRGFEQFF	TGTGCCAGCAGCTCACCAAAGGACAGGGGGTTTGAGCAGTTCTTC
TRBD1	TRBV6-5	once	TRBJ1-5	CASSYSYGDSLQPQHF	TGTGCCAGCAGTTACTCGTATGGGGACAGTCTACAGCCCCAGCATTTT
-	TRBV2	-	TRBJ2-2	CASNPARTANTGELFF	TGTGCCAGCAACCCCGCAAGGACAGCGAACACCGGGGAGCTGTTTTTT
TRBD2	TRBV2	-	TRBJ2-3	CASRLAGGTDTQYF	TGTGCCAGCAGGCTAGCGGGGGGCACAGATACGCAGTATTTT
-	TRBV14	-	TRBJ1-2	CASSQDYNSYGYTF	TGTGCCAGCAGCCAAGACTATAACAGCTATGGCTACACCTTC
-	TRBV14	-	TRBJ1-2	CASSQRGFTYGYTF	TGTGCCAGCAGCCAACGAGGGTTTACATATGGCTACACCTTC
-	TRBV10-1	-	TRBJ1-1	CASSESVQETEAFF	TGCGCCAGCAGTGAGTCCGTACAGGAAACTGAAGCTTTCTTT
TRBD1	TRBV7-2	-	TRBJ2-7	CASSVRDSISDEQYF	TGTGCCAGCAGCGTCCGGGACAGCATCTCCGACGAGCAGTACTTC
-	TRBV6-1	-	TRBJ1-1	CASSELYRATEAFF	TGTGCCAGCAGTGAACTATACAGGGCCACTGAAGCTTTCTTT
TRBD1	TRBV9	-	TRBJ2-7	CASSTGQGAWEQYF	TGTGCCAGCAGCACCGGACAGGGGGCCTGGGAGCAGTACTTC
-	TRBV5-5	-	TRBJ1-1	CASSRTVPMNTEAFF	TGTGCCAGCAGCCGGACAGTTCCAATGAACACTGAAGCTTTCTTT
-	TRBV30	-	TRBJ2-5	CAWSVGGAETQYF	TGTGCCTGGAGCGTCGGCGGGGCGGAGACCCAGTACTTC
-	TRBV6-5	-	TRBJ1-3	CASSYLRISGNTIYF	TGTGCCAGCAGTTACTTGCGGATCTCTGGAAACACCATATATTTT